This TCR beta chain emerged from a study of beta chain features in type 1 diabetes. Study-wide results and caveats: Shortening that was moderate but significant affected the TCRB CDR3s of Type 1 diabetes patients in all four CD4+ subsets. cDNA-based reads could over-represent cells with high TCR expression. TCRB rearrangement may or may not be influenced by HLA type; here this remained unresolved.

Germline-derived CDR1 and CDR2 are SGHNT and YYREEE (reference sequence). Trimming took 0 bases from V and 4 from J, leaving 8 bases between them. The length of the CDR3 is 14 residues. The authors sorted CD4+ naive, central memory, regulatory and stem cell-like memory cells via CD45RO/CCR7/CD25/CD127/CD95/CD27. Sorting produced populations that all topped 95% purity. This clone showed up just a few times. What it recognizes is unknown. Expressed TCRB transcripts were sequenced because the entire RNA isolate underwent reverse transcription. Some clones are missing from TCRdb's copy, which holds only in-frame ones; the method was immunoSEQ multiplex PCR. The repertoire holds over 300,000 clones, with approximately 9.7% as singletons.

The rearrangement uses TRBV5-4 and TRBJ2-1; no reliable D call. The specimen was central memory CD4+ T cells from blood. This receptor was identified in a man aged 25 to 40 with type 1 diabetes. CDR3 DNA: TGTGCCAGCAGCTTGGATCGGAATTACAATGAGCAGTTCTTC. Encoded protein: CASSLDRNYNEQFF.